This T cell receptor (beta chain) emerged from a study of blood T cell repertoires in COVID-19. About the study: Researchers got acute and convalescent COVID-19 samples from the United States, Italy and Spain. T cells, B-cell-depleted T cells, or PBMCs provided the cDNA or gDNA that served as material.

Germline V gene sequence: CDR1 MDHEN, CDR2 SYDVKM. Trimming took 6 bases from V and 0 from J; bases not matched to a gene: 6. The CDR3 loop spans 15 amino acids. Original data processing: Cell counts per sample came from amplifying reference gene primers. Assay: immunoSEQ multiplex PCR; the TCRdb copy retains only in-frame clones and omits some. V and J calls and clone size come straight from that table; D and trimming were deduced from the DNA. The table has some 99,000 clones, 70% to 90% seen once. The source is a man between 70 and 80 years old with acute or convalescent COVID-19. The chain links TRBV28 to TRBJ1-2; 8 bases map to TRBD1. Sequenced sample: peripheral blood. Here the CDR3 DNA reads TGTGCCAGCAGACCCGGGACAGGCCCTAACTATGGCTACACCTTC. Protein product: CASRPGTGPNYGYTF.